The source of this TCR beta chain is a study of vaccination and CD4 T cells after COVID-19. Background on the study: Four females and six males made up the convalescents, with two Hispanic. Stimulation used overlapping spike peptides from SARS-CoV-2, HCoV-NL63, HCoV-OC43 and HCoV-229E. Median draw time for post-COVID samples was 101 days post-diagnosis (range 35 to 161).

The CDR3 covers 14 residues. V was shortened by 3 bases and J by 1 base, with 9 bases between the two germline ends. Concerning this clonotype: Its target is unknown.

The Oncomine TCR Beta short-read assay sequenced DNA from cultured CD4+ T cells. MiXCR was run by TCRdb on the PCR reads, yielding one entry per CDR3 protein. The sample has over 10,000 distinct CDR3 sequences; approximately 76% are singletons. Regarding treatment: roughly ten-day PBMC culture with coronavirus spike peptide pools or control peptides (ViraFEST assay). Sequencing was carried out using CD4+ T cells from blood, cultured in vitro. The chain carries TRBV12-3 or TRBV12-4 and TRBJ1-1; D gene ambiguous. This receptor was identified in a human donor who had recovered from COVID-19. The CDR3 DNA reads TGTGCCAGCAGTTTTGGCAGAGGGAACACTGAAGCTTTCTTT. Encoded protein: CASSFGRGNTEAFF.